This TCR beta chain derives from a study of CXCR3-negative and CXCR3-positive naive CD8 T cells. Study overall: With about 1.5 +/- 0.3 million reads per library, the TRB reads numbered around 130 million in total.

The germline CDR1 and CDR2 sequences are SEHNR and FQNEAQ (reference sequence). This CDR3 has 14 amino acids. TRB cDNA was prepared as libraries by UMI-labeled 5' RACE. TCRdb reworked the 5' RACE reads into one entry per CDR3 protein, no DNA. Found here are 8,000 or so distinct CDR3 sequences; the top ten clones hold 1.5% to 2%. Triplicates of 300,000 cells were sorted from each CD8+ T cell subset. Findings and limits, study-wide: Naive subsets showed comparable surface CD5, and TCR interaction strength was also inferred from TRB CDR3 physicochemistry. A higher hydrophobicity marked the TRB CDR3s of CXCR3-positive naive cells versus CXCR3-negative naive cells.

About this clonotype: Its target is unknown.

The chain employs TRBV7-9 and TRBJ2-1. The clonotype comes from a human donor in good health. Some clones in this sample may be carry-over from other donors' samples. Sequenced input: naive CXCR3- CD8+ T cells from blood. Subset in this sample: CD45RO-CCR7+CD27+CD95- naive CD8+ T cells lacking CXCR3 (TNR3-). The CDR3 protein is CASSSVGYYNEQFF.